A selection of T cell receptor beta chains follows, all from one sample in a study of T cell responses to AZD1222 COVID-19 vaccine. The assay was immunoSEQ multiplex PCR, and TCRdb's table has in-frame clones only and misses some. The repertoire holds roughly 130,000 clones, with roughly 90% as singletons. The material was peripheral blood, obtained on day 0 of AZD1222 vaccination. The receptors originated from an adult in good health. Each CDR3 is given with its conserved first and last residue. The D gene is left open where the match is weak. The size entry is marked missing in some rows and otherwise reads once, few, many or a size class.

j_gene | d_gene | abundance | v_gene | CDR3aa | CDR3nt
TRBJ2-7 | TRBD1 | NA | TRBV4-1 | CASSQPFRDRTYEQYF | TGCGCCAGCAGCCAACCATTCCGGGACAGAACCTACGAGCAGTACTTC
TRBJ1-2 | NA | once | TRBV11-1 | CASSLAGEDGYTF | TGTGCCAGCAGCTTAGCAGGGGAGGATGGCTACACCTTC
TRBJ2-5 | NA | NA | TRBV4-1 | CASSQLPPAPKYQETQYF | TGCGCCAGCAGCCAACTCCCTCCGGCCCCAAAGTACCAAGAGACCCAGTACTTC
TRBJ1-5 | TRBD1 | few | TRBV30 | CAWSVTGSNQPQHF | TGTGCCTGGAGCGTGACAGGGAGCAATCAGCCCCAGCATTTT
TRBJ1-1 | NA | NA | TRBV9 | CASSVVDFNTEAFF | TGTGCCAGCAGCGTAGTGGATTTTAACACTGAAGCTTTCTTT
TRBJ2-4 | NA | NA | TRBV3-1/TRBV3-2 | CASSQGRRLAKNIQYF | TGTGCCAGCAGCCAAGGTAGAAGACTAGCCAAAAACATTCAGTACTTC
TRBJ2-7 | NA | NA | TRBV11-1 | CASSRTDYEQYF | TGTGCCAGCAGCCGGACCGACTACGAGCAGTACTTC
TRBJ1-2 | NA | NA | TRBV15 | CATRGVERYTF | TGTGCCACCAGGGGGGTCGAGCGCTACACCTTC
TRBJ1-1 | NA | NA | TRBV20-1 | CSGGEAFF | TGCAGTGGGGGAGAAGCTTTCTTT
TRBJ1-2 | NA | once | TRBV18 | CASGTGQEAHNGYTF | TGTGCCAGCGGTACCGGCCAGGAGGCTCATAATGGCTACACCTTC
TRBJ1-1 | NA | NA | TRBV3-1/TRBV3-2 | CASSHANEAFF | TGTGCCAGCAGCCACGCAAATGAAGCTTTCTTT
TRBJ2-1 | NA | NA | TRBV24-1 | CATGRGAYNEQFF | TGTGCCACCGGCAGGGGGGCCTACAATGAGCAGTTCTTC
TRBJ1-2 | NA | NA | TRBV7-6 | CASSLARGSGYTF | TGTGCCAGCAGCTTAGCCCGGGGCTCTGGCTACACCTTC
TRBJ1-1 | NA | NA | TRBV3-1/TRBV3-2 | CASSPGTDSEAFF | TGTGCCAGCAGCCCGGGGACGGACAGTGAAGCTTTCTTT
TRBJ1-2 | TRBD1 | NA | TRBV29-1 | CSVVTGAYGYTF | TGCAGCGTTGTTACAGGGGCCTATGGCTACACCTTC
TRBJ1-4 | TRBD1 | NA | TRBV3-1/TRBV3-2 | CASRRTGGDEKLFF | TGTGCCAGCAGGAGGACAGGGGGCGACGAAAAACTGTTTTTT
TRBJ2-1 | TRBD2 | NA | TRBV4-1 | CASSLILAGQSNEQFF | TGCGCCAGCAGCCTGATACTAGCGGGTCAGAGCAATGAGCAGTTCTTC
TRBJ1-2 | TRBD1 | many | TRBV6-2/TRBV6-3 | CASSRQGKYGYTF | TGTGCCAGCAGTAGACAGGGGAAGTATGGCTACACCTTC
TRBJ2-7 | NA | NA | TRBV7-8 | CASSFTPDEQYF | TGTGCCAGCAGCTTTACTCCGGACGAGCAGTACTTC
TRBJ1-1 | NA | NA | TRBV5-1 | CASSHVPTTGGTEAFF | TGCGCCAGCAGCCACGTCCCCACCACGGGCGGCACTGAAGCTTTCTTT
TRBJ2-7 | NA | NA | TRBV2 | CASSGESNSYEQYF | TGTGCCAGCAGTGGGGAGAGTAATTCCTACGAGCAGTACTTC
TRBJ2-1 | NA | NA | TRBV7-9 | CASRRTERVNNEQFF | TGTGCCAGCAGACGGACAGAGAGGGTCAACAATGAGCAGTTCTTC
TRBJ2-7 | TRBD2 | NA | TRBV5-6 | CASSPGTSRYEQYF | TGTGCCAGCAGTCCCGGGACTAGCAGGTACGAGCAGTACTTC
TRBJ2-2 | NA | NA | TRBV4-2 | CASSQGDRNTGELFF | TGTGCCAGCAGCCAGGGAGACAGGAACACCGGGGAGCTGTTTTTT
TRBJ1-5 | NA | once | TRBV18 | CASSPSGGNQPQHF | TGTGCCAGCTCACCGTCGGGGGGCAATCAGCCCCAGCATTTT
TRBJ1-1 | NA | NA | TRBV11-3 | CASSDILANTEAFF | TGTGCCAGCAGCGACATCCTTGCGAACACTGAAGCTTTCTTT
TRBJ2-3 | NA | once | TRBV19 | CASSIGIGTDTQYF | TGTGCCAGTAGTATAGGAATTGGGACAGATACGCAGTATTTT
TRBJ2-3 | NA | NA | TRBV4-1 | CASSQEPAVGADTQYF | TGCGCCAGCAGCCAAGAACCGGCAGTAGGGGCAGATACGCAGTATTTT
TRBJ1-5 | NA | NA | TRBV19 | CASSMRAGSNNQPQHF | TGTGCCAGTAGTATGAGGGCAGGGTCCAACAATCAGCCCCAGCATTTT
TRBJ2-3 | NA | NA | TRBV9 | CASSVETGSDTQYF | TGTGCCAGCAGCGTAGAGACAGGTTCAGATACGCAGTATTTT
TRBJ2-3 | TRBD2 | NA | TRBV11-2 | CASSATGLSTDTQYF | TGTGCCAGCAGCGCCACGGGACTAAGCACAGATACGCAGTATTTT
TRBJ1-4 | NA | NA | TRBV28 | CASSSPSTDIRLFF | TGTGCCAGCAGTAGTCCCTCCACGGATATCCGACTGTTTTTT
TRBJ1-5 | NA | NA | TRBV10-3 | CAISAGREDQPQHF | TGTGCCATCAGTGCGGGCAGGGAGGATCAGCCCCAGCATTTT
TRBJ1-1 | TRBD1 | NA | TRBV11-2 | CASSFRAGGYTEAFF | TGTGCCAGCAGCTTCAGGGCAGGGGGCTACACTGAAGCTTTCTTT
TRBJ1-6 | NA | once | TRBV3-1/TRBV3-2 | CASSHEKRGATLHF | TGTGCCAGCAGCCATGAGAAACGGGGCGCAACCCTCCACTTT
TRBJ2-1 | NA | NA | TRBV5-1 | CASSLALGPVGRFFYNEQFF | TGCGCCAGCAGCTTGGCTCTCGGCCCGGTTGGGCGGTTTTTCTACAATGAGCAGTTCTTC
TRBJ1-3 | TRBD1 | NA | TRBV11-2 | CASSLDEGQGNTIYF | TGTGCCAGCAGCTTAGATGAGGGACAGGGAAACACCATATATTTT
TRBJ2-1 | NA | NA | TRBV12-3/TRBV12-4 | CASRQLMDEQFF | TGTGCCAGCAGACAATTAATGGATGAGCAGTTCTTC
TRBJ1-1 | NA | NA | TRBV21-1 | CASSPRGTANTEAFF | TGTGCCAGCAGCCCCCGGGGGACAGCGAACACTGAAGCTTTCTTT
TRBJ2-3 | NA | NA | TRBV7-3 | CASSLIIRGVVSSTDTQYF | TGTGCCAGCAGCTTAATAATTAGGGGAGTCGTTTCTAGCACAGATACGCAGTATTTT
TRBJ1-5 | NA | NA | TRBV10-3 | CAISAWVDSNQPQHF | TGTGCCATCAGTGCGTGGGTGGATAGCAATCAGCCCCAGCATTTT
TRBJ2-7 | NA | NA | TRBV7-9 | CASSLDSAGGLSYEQYF | TGTGCCAGCAGCTTAGATTCGGCAGGGGGACTCTCCTACGAGCAGTACTTC
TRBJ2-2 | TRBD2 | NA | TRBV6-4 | CASSQQPTGGTGELFF | TGTGCCAGCAGTCAACAACCTACGGGGGGCACCGGGGAGCTGTTTTTT
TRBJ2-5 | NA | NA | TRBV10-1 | CASSESRVPQETQYF | TGCGCCAGCAGTGAGTCAAGGGTCCCCCAAGAGACCCAGTACTTC
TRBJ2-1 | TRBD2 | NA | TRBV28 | CASSFLREGYNEQFF | TGTGCCAGCAGTTTTCTGCGGGAGGGGTACAATGAGCAGTTCTTC
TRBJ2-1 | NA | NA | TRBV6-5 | CASSYQVGMFNEQFF | TGTGCCAGCAGTTACCAGGTCGGCATGTTTAATGAGCAGTTCTTC
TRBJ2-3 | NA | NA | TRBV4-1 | CASRLAGSTDTQYF | TGCGCCAGCAGGCTGGCGGGAAGCACAGATACGCAGTATTTT
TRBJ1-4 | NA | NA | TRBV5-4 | CASSFQGGNEKLFF | TGTGCCAGCAGCTTTCAAGGAGGGAATGAAAAACTGTTTTTT
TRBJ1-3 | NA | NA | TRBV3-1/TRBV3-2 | CASSHDSGVFGQNTIYF | TGTGCCAGCAGCCATGACTCAGGGGTGTTCGGACAAAACACCATATATTTT
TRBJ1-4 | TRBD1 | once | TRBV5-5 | CASSLLPGQGNEKLFF | TGTGCCAGCAGTCTACTCCCGGGACAGGGCAATGAAAAACTGTTTTTT
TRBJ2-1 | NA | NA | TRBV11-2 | CASSLDPGQYNEQFF | TGTGCCAGCAGCTTAGATCCCGGACAGTACAATGAGCAGTTCTTC
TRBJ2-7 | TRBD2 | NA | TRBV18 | CASSPPTSGTGGEQYF | TGTGCCAGCTCACCTCCGACTAGCGGGACGGGCGGCGAGCAGTACTTC
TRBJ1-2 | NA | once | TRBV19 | CASSIRGNGYTF | TGTGCCAGTAGTATACGGGGAAACGGCTACACCTTC